Here is one T cell receptor beta chain with its context. Its antigen is unknown. This specimen belongs to a study of cytomegalovirus exposure and HLA in healthy donors. Study observations and caveats: A later analysis found that most CMV-associated TCR beta chains appeared HLA-restricted.

There are 13 residues in the CDR3. The germline gives CDR1 KGHSH, CDR2 LQKENI. After removal of 6 bases from V and 8 bases from J, the junction contained 7 bases not matched to a gene. Researchers ran the PCR with 60 Vbeta and 13 Jbeta primers. Some clones are missing from TCRdb's copy, which holds only in-frame ones; the method was immunoSEQ multiplex PCR. Of around 230,000 clones in the sample, over 75% were seen once. The sequenced material came from PBMCs. The chain carries TRBV18 and TRBJ1-1; TRBD1 matches 9 bases. The TCR originated in a boy between 10 and 17 years old in good health and CMV-seronegative. This CDR3 is CASSRRDREEAFF. CDR3 coding DNA: TGTGCCAGCTCGCGCCGGGACAGGGAGGAAGCTTTCTTT.